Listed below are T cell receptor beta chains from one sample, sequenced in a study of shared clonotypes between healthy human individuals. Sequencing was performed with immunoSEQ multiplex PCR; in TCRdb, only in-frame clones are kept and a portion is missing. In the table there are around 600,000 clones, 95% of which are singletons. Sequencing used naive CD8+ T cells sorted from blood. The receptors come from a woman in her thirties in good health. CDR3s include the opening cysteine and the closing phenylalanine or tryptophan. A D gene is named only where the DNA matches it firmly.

CASTRISGRVEQFF	TRBD2	TRBV28	TRBJ2-1
CASSLLAGGPNEQYF	TRBD2	TRBV5-4	TRBJ2-7
CASRVQAFSGANVLTF	.	TRBV28	TRBJ2-6
CASSQDPGTGRSPLHF	TRBD1	TRBV4-1	TRBJ1-6
CASSLSLADSYEQYF	TRBD2	TRBV27	TRBJ2-7
CASSPPTTDQSPYEQYF	.	TRBV9	TRBJ2-7
CASSFEGSYGYTF	.	TRBV28	TRBJ1-2
CASSAADIKQGAVAEAFF	TRBD1	TRBV9	TRBJ1-1
CASRSVGGGELFF	.	TRBV5-6	TRBJ2-2
CASSAPAGGTYEQYF	.	TRBV6-1	TRBJ2-7
CASSYGYGYTF	.	TRBV6-6	TRBJ1-2
CASRISSGPYNEQFF	.	TRBV28	TRBJ2-1
CASSPSPLPLIPYEQYF	.	TRBV14	TRBJ2-7
CASSLVEGGEQYF	.	TRBV5-4	TRBJ2-7
CASSPVQATQYF	.	TRBV2	TRBJ2-5
CASRDGQGNYGYTF	TRBD1	TRBV5-6	TRBJ1-2
CASGRTVQYNEQFF	.	TRBV27	TRBJ2-1
CASSLAPEGDGEQYF	.	TRBV7-8	TRBJ2-7
CASSLPTGGDEQFF	TRBD1	TRBV4-1	TRBJ2-1